Listed below are T cell receptor beta chains from one sample, sequenced in a study of blood T cell repertoires in COVID-19. The protocol was immunoSEQ multiplex PCR, while the TCRdb copy is restricted to in-frame clones and leaves out a portion. The sample gives over 150,000 clones, approximately 86% of which show up once; 2% to 3% is in the top ten. The sequenced material came from peripheral blood. These receptors were collected from a woman aged 80 or over with COVID-19, enrolled during active disease. Both conserved end residues are part of each CDR3. D genes are given only for firm matches. The size field is filled for only some rows; it gives once, few, many or a size class.

d_gene,v_gene,j_gene,abundance,CDR3nt,CDR3aa
-,TRBV9,TRBJ1-3,-,TGTGCCAGCAGTCAGACCGTTGCGGATGGAAACACCATATATTTT,CASSQTVADGNTIYF
-,TRBV7-2,TRBJ2-7,-,TGTGCCAGCAGCTCGTCTCGGGACACCGAGCAGTACTTC,CASSSSRDTEQYF
TRBD1,TRBV5-6,TRBJ1-3,few,TGTGCCAGCAGCGGGACAGGCGATCCCTCTGGAAACACCATATATTTT,CASSGTGDPSGNTIYF
TRBD1,TRBV14,TRBJ2-5,few,TGTGCCAGCAGCCAGGTAACAGGGGGAGAGAGAGAGACCCAGTACTTC,CASSQVTGGERETQYF
-,TRBV19,TRBJ2-3,-,TGTGCCAGTTCCTTGGGGGGGCACACAGATACGCAGTATTTT,CASSLGGHTDTQYF
TRBD2,TRBV7-3,TRBJ2-2,many,TGTGCCAGCAGGCCGACTAGCGGGAGTGGCGGGGAGCTGTTTTTT,CASRPTSGSGGELFF
-,TRBV5-1,TRBJ2-5,-,TGCGCCAGCAGCTTGGCCTCAGGGGCAGAGACCCAGTACTTC,CASSLASGAETQYF
-,TRBV21-1,TRBJ2-3,-,TGTGCCAGCAGCAAAGTGAAGGAGCGGGAGGGAGAAGATACGCAGTATTTT,CASSKVKEREGEDTQYF
TRBD1,TRBV19,TRBJ2-7,-,TGTGCCAGCTCCGGGACAGGGTCTTTCGAGCAGTACTTC,CASSGTGSFEQYF
-,TRBV4-1,TRBJ1-2,once,TGCGCCAGCAGCCCACCTTCGACAGTCAACTATGGCTACACCTTC,CASSPPSTVNYGYTF
-,TRBV2,TRBJ1-4,-,TGTGCCAGCAGTGGAACAGGGCTCAGGACTAATGAAAAACTGTTTTTT,CASSGTGLRTNEKLFF
-,TRBV6-5,TRBJ2-7,few,TGTGCCAGCAGTTACTCTGGGGGGGCCGGGGAGCAGTACTTC,CASSYSGGAGEQYF
-,TRBV5-1,TRBJ2-6,-,TGCGCCAGCAGCTTGGGGAGCTCTGGGGCCAACGTCCTGACTTTC,CASSLGSSGANVLTF
-,TRBV19,TRBJ1-4,-,TGTGCCAGTAGTTACAATGGTGAAAAACTGTTTTTT,CASSYNGEKLFF
TRBD1,TRBV7-2,TRBJ1-6,-,TGTGCCAGCAGCCTCGACAGGGGTTCTGCACCCCTCCACTTT,CASSLDRGSAPLHF
TRBD1,TRBV29-1,TRBJ1-5,-,TGCAGCGTTGTACAAGGGACAGGTAATCAGCCCCAGCATTTT,CSVVQGTGNQPQHF
TRBD1,TRBV6-4,TRBJ1-6,-,TGTGCCAGCAGTGAAGAGGGGACAGGGAATTCACCCCTCCACTTT,CASSEEGTGNSPLHF
-,TRBV28,TRBJ2-7,-,TGTGCCAGCAGCAATGCTGGCAGTTTTACCTACGAGCAGTACTTC,CASSNAGSFTYEQYF
-,TRBV9,TRBJ2-1,-,TGTGCCAGCAGCGTACGGAGCGTCGGCTACAATGAGCAGTTCTTC,CASSVRSVGYNEQFF
TRBD1,TRBV6-5,TRBJ2-2,-,TGTGCCAGCACTGCGGGAGGACAGGGGGCCGGGGAGCTGTTTTTT,CASTAGGQGAGELFF
TRBD1,TRBV4-1,TRBJ1-2,-,TGCGCCAACGACAGGGGGGCCTGCTATGGCTACACCTTC,CANDRGACYGYTF
-,TRBV5-6,TRBJ2-3,-,TGTGCCAGCAGCTTGTCTCTAACCGCGGGGTTAGAAACGCAGTATTTT,CASSLSLTAGLETQYF